This T cell receptor beta chain derives from a study of cytomegalovirus exposure and HLA in healthy donors. Whole-study context: The same platform as the approximately 660 first-cohort repertoires was used for the 110 or so validation repertoires, a later analysis reported.

About this clone: Its antigen is unidentified.

This table comes from immunoSEQ multiplex PCR, and its TCRdb copy is limited to in-frame clones, with some not included. The data contain 150,000 to 200,000 clones, just under 90% of them singletons. This CDR3 region has 15 residues. Germline assignment: CDR1 SQVTM and CDR2 ANQGSEA. Trimming removed 1 base from V and 4 bases from J; junction bases left unmatched: 5. Separation from the roughly 690-subject first cohort characterized the 120-subject validation cohort, to which the donors belonged. Overall study results and limits: The tendency of first-cohort TCR clusters to co-occur in the approximately 110 validation repertoires was identified by a subsequent analysis. Reported performance of the classifier showed diagnosis of cytomegalovirus status with high specificity and sensitivity.

Sample: PBMCs. V usage is TRBV29-1 and J usage is TRBJ1-1; 11 nucleotides align to TRBD1. This clonotype was obtained from a woman in her twenties or thirties in good health and CMV-seronegative. DNA of the CDR3: TGCAGCGTTGAAGGATGGACAGGGGGCGGCACTGAAGCTTTCTTT. Translating it yields CSVEGWTGGGTEAFF.